This T cell receptor beta chain was identified during a study of shared clonotypes between healthy human individuals. Whole-study findings and limits: Larger richness was generally estimated for naive than memory subsets.

With respect to this clone: Its antigen is unidentified.

CDR3 size: 15 residues. Losses at the gene ends were 3 bases for V and 2 bases for J; bases not matched to a gene: 5. Per germline, CDR1 SGHAT and CDR2 FQNNGV. Partitioning of CD4+ cells yielded a CD45RA+ naive subset and a CD45RA-negative memory subset. Per the study methods: From ImmunoSEQ came sequences covering only the junction and carrying no quality scores, so filtering differed. Sequencing used immunoSEQ multiplex PCR; TCRdb keeps in-frame clones, though not all of them. V, J and clone size were drawn from that table, and D and trimming were deduced from the DNA. The table lists about 1 million clones, 75% to 80% of them singletons.

The receptor was isolated from a man between 18 and 29 years old in good health. Some clones in this sample may be carry-over from other donors' samples. Sample: memory CD4+ T cells from PBMCs. Sample subset: CD45RA-negative fraction. The rearrangement joins TRBV11-2 to TRBJ2-7; 9 positions match TRBD1. The CDR3 DNA sequence: TGTGCCAGCAGCTTTACAGGGGGCTCCGCCTACGAGCAGTACTTC. As protein: CASSFTGGSAYEQYF. Filled out from reference TRBV11-2 and TRBJ2-7, the complete variable domain reads EAGVAQSPRYKIIEKRQSVAFWCNPISGHATLYWYQQILGQGPKLLIQFQNNGVVDDSQLPKDRFSAERLKGVDSTLKIQPAKLEDSAVYLCASSFTGGSAYEQYFGPGTRLTVT.